This TCR beta chain came from a study of beta chain features in type 1 diabetes. Study-level points and caveats: TCRB repertoires of naive, central memory and Treg cells appeared more similar among patients than among healthy donors.

The CDR3 is made up of 17 amino acids. Germline V gene data show CDR1 as SGHVS and CDR2 as FQNEAQ. Trimming at V came to 1 base and at J to 6 bases, leaving 9 bases not matched to a gene. Expressed TCRB transcripts were sequenced because the entire RNA isolate underwent reverse transcription. About 3.5 million reads, on average, came from each naive, central memory and regulatory T cell sample. Using immunoSEQ multiplex PCR, the repertoire was profiled, and TCRdb retains in-frame clones only, with some absent. The sample consists of 900,000 or so clones, roughly a sixth of them appearing once. With respect to this clone: Its antigen remains unidentified.

The genes are TRBV7-8 and TRBJ1-5, with 10 bases aligning to TRBD1. Sequencing was carried out using naive CD4+ T cells from blood. The source of this sequence is a woman between 18 and 30 years old in good health. The DNA for the CDR3 is TGTGCCAGCAGCTTAGTAGCCAGGACAGGGGGTAGTCAGCCCCAGCATTTT. Translating it yields CASSLVARTGGSQPQHF.